This entry features one TCR beta chain sequence. The sample is drawn from a study of blood T cell repertoires in COVID-19. Across the whole study: T cells, B-cell-depleted T cells, or PBMCs supplied cDNA or gDNA.

Trimming removed 2 bases from V and 4 bases from J; junction bases left unmatched: 6. Germline-derived CDR1 and CDR2 are SGHTA and FQGNSA. The CDR3 is made up of 16 amino acids. TCRdb's copy holds only in-frame clones and misses some; the assay was immunoSEQ multiplex PCR. The sample lists about 45,000 clones, about nine tenths occurring once. What was sequenced was peripheral blood. The clonotype originates from a human donor in a cohort sampled during active COVID-19. The chain has TRBV7-2 and TRBJ2-2; 8 nucleotides line up with TRBD1. The DNA of the CDR3 is TGTGCCAGCAGCTTACAACAGGGGGGATTCACCGGGGAGCTGTTTTTT. Translated: CASSLQQGGFTGELFF.